This T cell receptor beta chain appears in the sequencing data of a study of blood T cell repertoires in COVID-19. Overall study: Whether acute or convalescent, the COVID-19 samples came from the United States, Italy and Spain. T cells, B-cell-depleted T cells, or PBMCs provided the cDNA or gDNA that served as material.

As handled by the study authors: Reference gene primer amplification gave estimated nucleated cell counts. The data were produced by immunoSEQ multiplex PCR, yet TCRdb's version contains in-frame clones alone and is incomplete. V and J calls and clone size are copied from that table; D and trimming were computed from the DNA. The sample comprises approximately 400,000 clones, about 80% of which are singletons, and roughly 1.2% rests with the top ten. CDR3 length: 14 residues. Trimming took off 2 bases at V and 7 bases at J, with 11 bases between the two ends. CDR1 is LNHNV, CDR2 YYDKDF, per germline (reference sequence).

The source material was peripheral blood. The chain couples TRBV15 to TRBJ1-4, with a tentative D call TRBD1 (6 bases). The receptor was derived from a human donor with acute or convalescent COVID-19. The donor label of this sample is uncertain. The CDR3 reads CATSRQWDTEKLFF. The DNA for the CDR3 is TGTGCCACCAGCAGACAATGGGACACTGAAAAACTGTTTTTT.